This T cell receptor beta chain was captured by sequencing in a study of CD8 T cells in ankylosing spondylitis. This clonotype was detected a few times. Its antigen is not identified. Study results and limitations: Ankylosing spondylitis blood appeared to be characterized by a TCR beta motif of fewer than ten highly homologous variants. Past research had described some motif variants in reactive arthritis synovial fluid and blood.

CDR3 length: 16 residues. V lost 1 base and J 2 bases, leaving 14 bases between the germline ends. Preparation of TCR beta libraries was done by quantitative 5'-RACE with molecular barcodes. A single record per CDR3 protein comes from TCRdb applying MiXCR to the 5' RACE reads. The profile shows around 770,000 distinct CDR3 sequences, approximately 12% of them singletons. The receptor comes from a male donor with ankylosing spondylitis. This sequence joins TRBV12-3 or TRBV12-4 and TRBJ2-5, with TRBD1 as a possible D gene (5 bases). Sequenced sample: blood, either unsorted or a sorted T cell fraction (not recorded which). In nucleotides, the CDR3 is TGTGCCAGCAGTTTAGGACAGTCATACGATCAAGAGACCCAGTACTTC. It codes for CASSLGQSYDQETQYF.